The 10 T cell receptor beta chains given below trace back to one sample, sequenced in a study of blood T cells in healthy people across ages. A second PCR of 7 to 11 cycles used a sample-barcoded 5' primer and a J-beta primer mix. TCRdb used MiXCR to reprocess the 5' RACE reads, holding one entry per CDR3 protein. Of roughly 1.9 million distinct CDR3 sequences in the sample, 39% were seen once. Sequencing used blood. Receptors were obtained from a human donor in good health.

The chain recombines TRBV4-3 with TRBJ2-7, with D possibly TRBD2 on 6 matching bases. There are 15 residues in the CDR3. V was pared by 1 base and J by 2 bases, with 12 bases between. CDR1 is LGHNA, CDR2 YSLEER, per germline. The CDR3: CASSQGAGYAYEQYF. The CDR3 DNA reads TGCGCCAGCAGCCAAGGGGCGGGATATGCCTACGAGCAGTACTTC.

This chain joins TRBV29-1 and TRBJ1-1; unclear D gene. The CDR3 covers 12 residues. Trimming shortened V by 5 bases and J by 1 base, and 8 bases separated the two germline ends. Germline V gene lookup returns CDR1 SQVTM and CDR2 ANQGSEA. CDR3 DNA: TGCAGCGTTTTGTACTGGAACACTGAAGCTTTCTTT. It yields the protein CSVLYWNTEAFF.

The chain links TRBV10-3 to TRBJ2-1, with TRBD1 identical over 8 bases. The ends lost 3 bases at V and 7 bases at J; junction bases unmatched: 11. CDR3 length: 16 amino acids. From germline, CDR1 is ENHRY and CDR2 SYGVKD. CDR3: CAISEWGTGTSNEQFF. In DNA form, the CDR3 reads TGTGCCATCAGTGAATGGGGGACAGGAACTTCTAATGAGCAGTTCTTC.

The chain employs TRBV12-3 or TRBV12-4 and TRBJ1-5; weak D call: TRBD1 (6 bases). The length of the CDR3 is 13 residues. Between the trimmed V and J ends, which lost 3 bases and 8 bases, there was a span of 11 bases. CDR3 DNA: TGTGCCAGCAGTTTGCAGGGGCTGGAGCCCCAGCATTTT. Its protein is CASSLQGLEPQHF.

This clonotype was seen once. This chain uses TRBV6-8 with TRBJ2-3, with 8 nucleotides matching TRBD1. Germline V gives CDR1 MNHGY, CDR2 SAAAGT. CDR3 length: 18 residues. Germline trimming cut 4 bases from V and 0 bases from J; bases unmatched to any gene: 12. CDR3 protein: CASSSLLRRGPSTDTQYF. The CDR3 region has the DNA TGTGCCAGCAGTTCCCTTCTCCGCAGGGGGCCTAGCACAGATACGCAGTATTTT.

This clonotype was counted only a few times. This chain links TRBV3-1 with TRBJ2-7; no firm D call. The CDR3 consists of 14 residues. The V gene lost 1 base and the J gene lost 0 bases, with 7 bases spanning the gap. In germline, CDR1 is LGHDT, CDR2 YNNKEL (reference sequence). CDR3 in amino acids: CASSQGAHSYEQYF. CDR3 sequence (DNA): TGTGCCAGCAGCCAAGGTGCCCACTCCTACGAGCAGTACTTC.

The genes are TRBV28 and TRBJ2-6; 7 bases are shared with TRBD2. The V and J ends lost 5 bases and 3 bases, in that order; junction bases with no gene match: 4. This CDR3 spans 15 amino acids. CDR1 and CDR2 from the germline V gene are MDHEN and SYDVKM. Here the CDR3 reads CASSPPGGGANVLTF. The CDR3 nucleotides are TGTGCCAGCAGTCCCCCGGGAGGTGGGGCCAACGTCCTGACTTTC.

The chain joins TRBV21-1 to TRBJ2-4. TRBV21-1 is given as a pseudogene. This CDR3 contains 12 residues. This CDR3 is CASSNSRNIQYF. CDR3 in DNA: TGTGCCAGCAGCAACAGCAGAAACATTCAGTACTTC.

This clonotype came up many times. The chain combines TRBV12-3 or TRBV12-4 with TRBJ2-3; D might be TRBD1 or TRBD2, each matching 5 bases. This CDR3 spans 15 amino acids. Trimming removed 5 bases at V and 1 base at J, with 13 bases between. CDR3 sequence: CASSLGVYGTDTQYF. The CDR3 DNA reads TGTGCCAGCAGTCTGGGGGTATACGGCACAGATACGCAGTATTTT.

V and J are TRBV7-2 and TRBJ1-4; no clear D. The V end was cut by 2 bases, the J end by 11 bases, with 12 bases between. The V gene's germline CDR1 is SGHTA and CDR2 FQGNSA. This CDR3 is 13 amino acids long. As DNA, the CDR3 is TGTGCCAGCAGCTTACCAGGAGAAGGTAAACTGTTTTTT. Translating gives CASSLPGEGKLFF.